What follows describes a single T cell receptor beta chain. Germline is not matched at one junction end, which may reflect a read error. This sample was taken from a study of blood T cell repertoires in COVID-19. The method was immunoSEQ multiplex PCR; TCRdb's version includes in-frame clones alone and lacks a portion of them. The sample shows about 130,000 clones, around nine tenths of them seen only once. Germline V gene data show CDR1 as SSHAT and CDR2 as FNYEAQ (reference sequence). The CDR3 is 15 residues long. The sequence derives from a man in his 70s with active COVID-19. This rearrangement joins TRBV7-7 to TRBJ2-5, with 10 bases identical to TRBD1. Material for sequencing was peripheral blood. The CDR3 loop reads CASSLGTGDVETQYF. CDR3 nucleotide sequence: TGTGCTAGCAGCTTGGGGACAGGGGATGTAGAGACCCAGTACTTC.